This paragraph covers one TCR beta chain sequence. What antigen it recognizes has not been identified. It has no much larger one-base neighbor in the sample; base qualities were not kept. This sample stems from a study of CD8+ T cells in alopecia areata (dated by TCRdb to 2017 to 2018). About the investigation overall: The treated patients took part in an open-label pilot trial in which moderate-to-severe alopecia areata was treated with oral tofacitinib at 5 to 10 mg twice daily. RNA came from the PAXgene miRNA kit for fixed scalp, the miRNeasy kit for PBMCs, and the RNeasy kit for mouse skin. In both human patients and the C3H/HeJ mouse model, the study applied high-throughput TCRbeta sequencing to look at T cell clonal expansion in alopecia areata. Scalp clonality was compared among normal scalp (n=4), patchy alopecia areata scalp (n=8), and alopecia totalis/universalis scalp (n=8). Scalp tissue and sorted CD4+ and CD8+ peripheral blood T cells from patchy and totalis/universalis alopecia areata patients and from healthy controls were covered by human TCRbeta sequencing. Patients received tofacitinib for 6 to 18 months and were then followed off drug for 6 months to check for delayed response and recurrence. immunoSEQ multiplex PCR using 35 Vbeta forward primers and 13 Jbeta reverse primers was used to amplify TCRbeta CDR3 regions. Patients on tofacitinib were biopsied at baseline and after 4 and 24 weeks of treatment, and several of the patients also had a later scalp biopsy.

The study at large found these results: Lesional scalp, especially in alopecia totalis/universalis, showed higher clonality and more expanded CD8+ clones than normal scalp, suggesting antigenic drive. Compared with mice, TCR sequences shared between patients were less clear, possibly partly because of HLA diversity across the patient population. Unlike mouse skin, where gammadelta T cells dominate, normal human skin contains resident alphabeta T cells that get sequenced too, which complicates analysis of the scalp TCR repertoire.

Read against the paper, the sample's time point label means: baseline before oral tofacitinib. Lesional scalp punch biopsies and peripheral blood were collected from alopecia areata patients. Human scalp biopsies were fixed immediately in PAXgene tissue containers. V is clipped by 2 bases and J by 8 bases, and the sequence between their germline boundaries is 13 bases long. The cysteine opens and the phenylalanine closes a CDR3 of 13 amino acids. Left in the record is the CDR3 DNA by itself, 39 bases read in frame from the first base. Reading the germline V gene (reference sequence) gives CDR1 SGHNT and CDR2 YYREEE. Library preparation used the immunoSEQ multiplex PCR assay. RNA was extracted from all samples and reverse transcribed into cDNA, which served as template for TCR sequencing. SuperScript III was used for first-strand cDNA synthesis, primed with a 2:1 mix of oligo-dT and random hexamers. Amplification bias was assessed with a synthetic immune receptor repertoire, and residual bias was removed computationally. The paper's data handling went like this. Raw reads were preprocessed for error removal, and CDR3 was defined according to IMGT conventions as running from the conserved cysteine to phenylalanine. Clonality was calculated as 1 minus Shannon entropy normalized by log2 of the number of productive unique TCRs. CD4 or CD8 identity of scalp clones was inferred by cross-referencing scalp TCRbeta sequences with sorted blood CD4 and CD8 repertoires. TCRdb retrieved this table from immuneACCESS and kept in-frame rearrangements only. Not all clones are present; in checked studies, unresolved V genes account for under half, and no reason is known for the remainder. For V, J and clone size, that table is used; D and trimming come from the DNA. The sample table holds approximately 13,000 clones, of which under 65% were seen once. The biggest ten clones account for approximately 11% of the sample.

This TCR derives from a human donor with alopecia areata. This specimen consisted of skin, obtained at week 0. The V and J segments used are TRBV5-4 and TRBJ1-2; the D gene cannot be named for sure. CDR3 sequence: CASSLIAIRGYTF. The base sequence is TGTGCCAGCAGCTTAATAGCCATCCGGGGCTACACCTTC. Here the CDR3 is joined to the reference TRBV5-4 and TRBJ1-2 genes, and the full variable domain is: ETGVTQSPTHLIKTRGQQVTLRCSSQSGHNTVSWYQQALGQGPQFIFQYYREEENGRGNFPPRFSGLQFPNYSSELNVNALELDDSALYLCASSLIAIRGYTFGSGTRLTVV.